One and the same sample provided the 17 T cell receptor beta chains below, sequenced in a study of blood T cell repertoires in COVID-19. TCRdb's table, derived via immunoSEQ multiplex PCR, lists solely in-frame clones and lacks some. The sample shows fewer than 400,000 clones, approximately 83% of them seen only once. Sequences were obtained from PBMCs or T cells enriched from blood (not recorded which). The receptors shown here come from a man aged 25 to 45 who had recovered from COVID-19.

V is TRBV4-1 and J is TRBJ1-2, with D perhaps TRBD1 (6 bases). Germline values: CDR1 MGHRA, CDR2 YSYEKL. The CDR3 length is 15 residues. Trimming cost V 1 base and J 4 bases, with 13 bases left between them. The CDR3 sequence is CASSQGTADTYGYTF. The CDR3 DNA sequence: TGCGCCAGCAGCCAAGGGACAGCGGATACCTATGGCTACACCTTC.

This chain joins TRBV16 and TRBJ1-2; TRBD1 matches at 8 bases. This CDR3 contains 15 residues. Unmatched junction bases numbered 6, after V lost 2 bases and J lost 4 bases. In germline, CDR1 is KGHSY, CDR2 FQNENV. The CDR3 reads CASSQARTGSYGYTF. The CDR3 DNA sequence: TGTGCCAGCAGCCAAGCGAGGACAGGGTCCTATGGCTACACCTTC.

This chain links TRBV11-2 with TRBJ2-1; TRBD2 agrees at 7 bases. This CDR3 contains 15 residues. Germline V gene sequence: CDR1 SGHAT, CDR2 FQNNGV. Losses at the gene ends were 2 bases for V and 4 bases for J; bases not matched to a gene: 5. CDR3 region: CASSLMLAAYNEQFF. In nucleotides, the CDR3 is TGTGCCAGCAGCTTAATGCTAGCGGCATACAATGAGCAGTTCTTC.

J is TRBJ2-1 and V is TRBV11-3; 11 bases fit TRBD2. CDR3 length equals 15 residues. The germline CDR1 and CDR2 sequences are SGHNT and YENEEA. V trimming: 4 bases; J trimming: 4 bases; junction bases outside the gene matches: 3. The CDR3 DNA sequence: TGTGCCAGCAGCTCGTTAGCGGGGGGGTACAATGAGCAGTTCTTC. The encoded protein is CASSSLAGGYNEQFF.

The chain carries TRBV7-9 and TRBJ1-1, with D possibly TRBD1 on 5 matching bases. V was trimmed by 3 bases and J by 0 bases, leaving 11 bases between them. The CDR3 is 15 amino acids. The germline V gene has CDR1 SEHNR and CDR2 FQNEAQ (reference sequence). CDR3 protein: CASSFNRILNTEAFF. The CDR3 nucleotides read TGTGCCAGCAGCTTTAACAGGATACTGAACACTGAAGCTTTCTTT.

The chain combines TRBV5-1 with TRBJ1-1; the match to TRBD1 covers 10 bases. In germline, CDR1 is SGHRS, CDR2 YFSETQ. With V trimmed by 3 bases and J by 0 bases, 5 bases remained unmatched. This CDR3 contains 16 residues. CDR3 in amino acids: CASSYRDRGLNTEAFF. CDR3 coding DNA: TGCGCCAGCAGCTACCGGGACAGGGGATTGAACACTGAAGCTTTCTTT.

The chain joins TRBV9 to TRBJ1-3; 7 nucleotides match TRBD1. With V trimmed by 5 bases and J by 2 bases, 4 bases remained unmatched. Germline V gives CDR1 SGDLS, CDR2 YYNGEE. The length of the CDR3 is 14 residues. CDR3 bases: TGTGCCAGCAGGAGGGACAGTACTGGAAACACCATATATTTT. Residues: CASRRDSTGNTIYF.

This clone was observed a single time. This chain connects TRBV5-5 to TRBJ1-2; D is possibly TRBD1 (5 bases). The CDR3 has 14 residues. V was cut by 1 base and J by 3 bases, with 10 bases left in between. Per germline, CDR1 SGHKS and CDR2 YYEKEE (reference sequence). Written as DNA, the CDR3 is TGTGCCAGCAGCTTGCCGGGGGACCACTATGGCTACACCTTC. The encoded protein is CASSLPGDHYGYTF.

Note on this clone: Different DNA sequences within this sample yield the same CDR3. The CDR3 loop reads CASSRDIYEQYF. In DNA, the CDR3 is TGTGCCAGCAGCCGGGACATTTACGAGCAGTACTTC. The gene calls are TRBV12-3 or TRBV12-4 and TRBJ2-7; the D gene is possibly TRBD1 (6 bases). V was trimmed by 6 bases and J by 4 bases, leaving 10 bases between them. The CDR3 extends over 12 amino acids.

V is TRBV6-6 and J is TRBJ1-1, with D possibly TRBD1 on 5 matching bases. This CDR3 is built from 13 residues. Germline V lookup: CDR1 MNHNY, CDR2 SVGAGI (reference sequence). V lost 4 bases and J lost 7, with 13 bases in between. CDR3 loop: CASSSSLGGEAFF. CDR3 DNA: TGTGCCAGCAGTTCTTCTCTCGGGGGTGAAGCTTTCTTT.

The V call is TRBV11-3, the J call TRBJ1-1; D ambiguous. Germline V gives CDR1 SGHNT, CDR2 YENEEA. V was cut by 0 bases and J by 10 bases, with 12 bases left in between. CDR3 size: 13 residues. The CDR3 nucleotides read TGTGCCAGCAGCTTAGATTTATATAGTACAGCTTTCTTT. Translating gives CASSLDLYSTAFF.

The chain couples TRBV7-9 to TRBJ1-3; a possible D gene is TRBD1 (5 bases). Between the trimmed V and J ends, which lost 5 bases and 4 bases, there was a span of 12 bases. CDR1 and CDR2 from the germline V gene are SEHNR and FQNEAQ (reference sequence). There are 14 residues in the CDR3. This CDR3 reads CASSLRGSGNTIYF. The CDR3 DNA reads as TGTGCCAGCAGCCTCCGGGGGAGCGGAAACACCATATATTTT. Combining the CDR3 with reference TRBV7-9 and TRBJ1-3 gives the whole variable domain DTGVSQNPRHKITKRGQNVTFRCDPISEHNRLYWYRQTLGQGPEFLTYFQNEAQLEKSRLLSDRFSAERPKGSFSTLEIQRTEQGDSAMYLCASSLRGSGNTIYFGEGSWLTVV.

Here the CDR3 reads CASSLLWERNTEAFF. In DNA form, the CDR3 reads TGTGCCAGCAGTTTATTGTGGGAGCGGAACACTGAAGCTTTCTTT. The chain is built from TRBV27 and TRBJ1-1; D is unclear. CDR1 is MNHEY, CDR2 SMNVEV, per germline (reference sequence). The CDR3 contains 15 residues. V was cut by 1 base and J by 1 base, with 10 bases left in between.

The rearrangement uses TRBV2 and TRBJ2-3, with TRBD1 as a possible D gene (6 bases). CDR1 SNHLY and CDR2 FYNNEI come from the germline V gene. Trimming shortened V by 7 bases and J by 7 bases, and 12 bases separated the two germline ends. This CDR3 contains 12 residues. Here the CDR3 DNA reads TGTGCCAGCAAACAACAGGGAAATACGCAGTATTTT. This sequence encodes CASKQQGNTQYF.

The V and J genes are TRBV30 and TRBJ2-3, with D perhaps matching TRBD1 (6 bases). The ends were cut back, 0 bases at V and 1 base at J, with 14 bases in the middle. Looked up from germline, CDR1 is GTSNPN and CDR2 is SVGIG (reference sequence). There are 16 residues in the CDR3. The CDR3 nucleotides read TGTGCCTGGAGTGTAGGGTTGGGACAACGCACAGATACGCAGTATTTT. It codes for CAWSVGLGQRTDTQYF.

The chain uses TRBV19 and TRBJ2-1; 13 nucleotides align to TRBD2. This CDR3 has 17 residues. Germline V gene sequence: CDR1 LNHDA, CDR2 SQIVND (reference sequence). V gave up 6 bases and J gave up 2 bases; unmatched junction bases: 7. CDR3 sequence reads: CASSSGLAGSAYNEQFF. The CDR3 DNA reads TGTGCCAGTAGCTCGGGACTAGCGGGGAGTGCCTACAATGAGCAGTTCTTC.

CDR3 sequence (DNA): TGTGCCAGCAGCACAGCTGCGGGGAGCACAGATACGCAGTATTTT. This gives the protein CASSTAAGSTDTQYF. V is TRBV11-1 and J is TRBJ2-3, with a possible D match to TRBD2 (6 bases). V gave up 5 bases and J gave up 0 bases, with 12 bases separating them. The CDR3 loop spans 15 amino acids. CDR1 and CDR2 (germline): SGHAT, FQDESV (reference sequence). The entire variable domain, with the rest obtained from reference TRBV11-1 and TRBJ2-3, is as follows: EAEVAQSPRYKITEKSQAVAFWCDPISGHATLYWYRQILGQGPELLVQFQDESVVDDSQLPKDRFSAERLKGVDSTLKIQPAELGDSAMYLCASSTAAGSTDTQYFGPGTRLTVL.